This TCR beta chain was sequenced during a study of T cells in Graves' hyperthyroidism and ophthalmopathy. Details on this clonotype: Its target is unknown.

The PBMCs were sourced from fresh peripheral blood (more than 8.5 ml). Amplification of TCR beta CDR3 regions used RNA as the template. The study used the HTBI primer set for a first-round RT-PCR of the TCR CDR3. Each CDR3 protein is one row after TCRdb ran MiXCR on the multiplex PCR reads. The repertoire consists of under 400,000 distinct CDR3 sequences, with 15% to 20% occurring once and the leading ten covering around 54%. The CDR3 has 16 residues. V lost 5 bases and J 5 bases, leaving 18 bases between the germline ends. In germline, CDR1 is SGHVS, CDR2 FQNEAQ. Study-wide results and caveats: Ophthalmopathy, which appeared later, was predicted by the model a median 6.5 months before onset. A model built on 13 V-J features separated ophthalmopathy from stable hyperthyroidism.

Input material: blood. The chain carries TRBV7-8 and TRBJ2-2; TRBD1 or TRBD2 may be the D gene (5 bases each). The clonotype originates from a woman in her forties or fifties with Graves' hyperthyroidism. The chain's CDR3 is CASSPWWQGETGELFF. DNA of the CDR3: TGTGCCAGCAGCCCCTGGTGGCAGGGAGAAACCGGGGAGCTGTTTTTT.